These 26 T cell receptor beta chains were all obtained from the same sample, sequenced in a study of cytomegalovirus exposure and HLA in healthy donors. Primers for the PCR totalled 60 Vbeta and 13 Jbeta. Data came from immunoSEQ multiplex PCR; TCRdb stores just in-frame clones and leaves some out. The sample shows roughly 170,000 clones, 65% to 90% of them seen only once. The sample consisted of PBMCs. These receptors were obtained from a girl aged 2 to 10 in good health and CMV-seropositive.

V is TRBV19 and J is TRBJ1-2; weak D call: TRBD1 (5 bases). CDR1 is LNHDA, CDR2 SQIVND, per germline (reference sequence). The CDR3 covers 15 residues. Trimming left V 1 base short and J 8 bases short, with 17 bases between. The CDR3 DNA reads TGTGCCAGTAGTATAGTGACGGGGGGAGAAAGCGGCTACACCTTC. Protein sequence: CASSIVTGGESGYTF.

The V gene is TRBV6-1, the J gene TRBJ2-7; no reliable D call. Trimming left V 3 bases short and J 0 bases short, with 6 bases between. The CDR3 is 13 residues long. The germline gives CDR1 MNHNS, CDR2 SASEGT. The CDR3 DNA is TGTGCCAGCAGTGATAGCAACTCCTACGAGCAGTACTTC. It translates to CASSDSNSYEQYF.

This rearrangement joins TRBV5-1 to TRBJ2-1; 10 bases line up with TRBD1. CDR3 length: 14 residues. Trimming at V came to 5 bases and at J to 7 bases, leaving 6 bases not matched to a gene. Germline lookup yields CDR1 SGHRS and CDR2 YFSETQ. CDR3 sequence reads: CASRGQGNFNEQFF. Written as DNA, the CDR3 is TGCGCCAGCAGGGGACAGGGGAATTTTAATGAGCAGTTCTTC.

V gene TRBV13 combines with J gene TRBJ2-7; D might be TRBD2 (5 bases). The V and J ends lost 4 bases and 1 base respectively, with 11 bases between them. CDR1 is PRHDT, CDR2 FYEKMQ, per germline (reference sequence). The CDR3 runs to 14 residues. CDR3 region: CASSSPSRSYEQYF. In DNA form, the CDR3 reads TGTGCCAGCAGCTCCCCTAGCCGATCCTACGAGCAGTACTTC.

This chain connects TRBV2 to TRBJ2-2, with 13 positions matching TRBD2. With V trimmed by 6 bases and J by 6 bases, 7 bases remained unmatched. There are 16 residues in the CDR3. Germline V gene data show CDR1 as SNHLY and CDR2 as FYNNEI. Here the CDR3 DNA reads TGTGCCAGCAGACCACTAGCGGGAGGGCCCCCCGGGGAGCTGTTTTTT. This codes for CASRPLAGGPPGELFF.

The V call is TRBV10-3, the J call TRBJ2-7, with 11 bases identical to TRBD2. The V gene's germline CDR1 is ENHRY and CDR2 SYGVKD. CDR3 length: 15 amino acids. With 6 bases clipped from V and 1 base from J, the junction kept 5 bases outside the gene matches. The chain's CDR3 is CAISLLAGASYEQYF. The CDR3 bases are TGTGCCATCAGCTTACTAGCGGGAGCATCCTACGAGCAGTACTTC.

This sequence joins TRBV10-3 and TRBJ2-3; TRBD2 agrees at 10 bases. Unmatched junction bases numbered 13, after V lost 10 bases and J lost 0 bases. This CDR3 region has 17 residues. In germline, CDR1 is ENHRY, CDR2 SYGVKD. The CDR3 DNA follows: TGTGCCACCCGGGGTAGCGGGGGGACCGCTAGCACAGATACGCAGTATTTT. Translated: CATRGSGGTASTDTQYF.

This rearrangement joins TRBV6-1 to TRBJ1-2; 10 nucleotides agree with TRBD1. V gave up 4 bases and J gave up 0 bases; unmatched junction bases: 5. Per germline, CDR1 MNHNS and CDR2 SASEGT. The CDR3 loop spans 16 amino acids. CDR3 nucleotide sequence: TGTGCCAGCAGTGGACTGGGGACAGGGGCTAACTATGGCTACACCTTC. Translated, it gives CASSGLGTGANYGYTF.

This clone was seen only a few times. The V call is TRBV14, the J call TRBJ2-2; D gene unclear. The ends were cut back, 4 bases at V and 6 bases at J, with 9 bases in the middle. This CDR3 region has 13 residues. CDR1 is SGHDN, CDR2 FVKESK, per germline. The CDR3: CASSPIWPGELFF. The CDR3 region has the DNA TGTGCCAGCAGCCCCATCTGGCCCGGGGAGCTGTTTTTT.

This clone has at least ten counts. This chain uses TRBV9 with TRBJ2-1; 15 nucleotides match TRBD2. Trimming cost V 4 bases and J 7 bases; bases outside gene matches: 3. This CDR3 comprises 15 residues. In germline, CDR1 is SGDLS, CDR2 YYNGEE. The CDR3 DNA follows: TGTGCCAGCAGCCGGACTAGCGGGGGGGTAAATGAGCAGTTCTTC. This gives the protein CASSRTSGGVNEQFF.

V usage is TRBV4-1 and J usage is TRBJ2-3; 10 positions agree with TRBD2. V gave up 0 bases and J gave up 5 bases; unmatched junction bases: 5. Germline loops: CDR1 MGHRA, CDR2 YSYEKL. The CDR3 has 16 amino acids. CDR3 coding DNA: TGCGCCAGCAGCCAAGAGGGCCTAGCGGGAGTAGATACGCAGTATTTT. Encoded protein: CASSQEGLAGVDTQYF.

This chain links TRBV27 with TRBJ2-3; 12 nucleotides match TRBD2. V was pared by 8 bases and J by 4 bases, with 7 bases of the junction left unmatched. Germline V gene sequence: CDR1 MNHEY, CDR2 SMNVEV (reference sequence). CDR3 length: 15 residues. CDR3 sequence reads: CASRRTSGTSDTQYF. The DNA for the CDR3 is TGTGCCAGCCGTCGGACTAGCGGGACCTCAGATACGCAGTATTTT.

The rearrangement uses TRBV6-1 and TRBJ1-4; D is possibly TRBD1 (5 bases). Trimming cost V 4 bases and J 0 bases, with 12 bases left between them. Germline values: CDR1 MNHNS, CDR2 SASEGT. This CDR3 comprises 16 residues. The CDR3 reads CASSGYDRATNEKLFF. CDR3 nucleotides: TGTGCCAGCAGTGGCTACGACAGAGCAACTAATGAAAAACTGTTTTTT.

V is TRBV2 and J is TRBJ2-1, with D maybe TRBD2 (7 bases). Germline V gene lookup returns CDR1 SNHLY and CDR2 FYNNEI. Between the trimmed V and J ends, which lost 6 bases and 4 bases, there was a span of 19 bases. The CDR3 consists of 16 residues. CDR3 DNA: TGTGCCAGCAGCGTAGGCGGGGGCCCCCCTTACAATGAGCAGTTCTTC. Protein: CASSVGGGPPYNEQFF. The entire variable domain, with the rest obtained from reference TRBV2 and TRBJ2-1, is as follows: EPEVTQTPSHQVTQMGQEVILRCVPISNHLYFYWYRQILGQKVEFLVSFYNNEISEKSEIFDDQFSVERPDGSNFTLKIRSTKLEDSAMYFCASSVGGGPPYNEQFFGPGTRLTVL.

Here the CDR3 reads CASSERGNEAFF. In DNA, the CDR3 is TGTGCCAGCAGTGAACGGGGAAATGAAGCTTTCTTT. J is TRBJ1-1 and V is TRBV2, with D hard to call. The CDR3 is made up of 12 amino acids. Trimming removed 2 bases from V and 7 bases from J, with 8 bases in between. Germline V gives CDR1 SNHLY, CDR2 FYNNEI.

The chain combines TRBV7-6 with TRBJ1-6; maybe TRBD1 (5 bases). The CDR3 extends over 18 amino acids. The germline gives CDR1 SGHVS, CDR2 FNYEAQ. The germline V and J ends were trimmed by 2 bases and 2 bases, with 16 bases remaining between them. CDR3 nucleotides: TGTGCCAGCAGCTTAACCCCGGGGGAGGCAACCTATAATTCACCCCTCCACTTT. Translated: CASSLTPGEATYNSPLHF.

V is TRBV19 and J is TRBJ2-7; the D gene is possibly TRBD2 (5 bases). The CDR3 spans 14 residues. Between the trimmed V and J ends, which lost 2 bases and 3 bases, there was a span of 11 bases. In germline, CDR1 is LNHDA, CDR2 SQIVND (reference sequence). This CDR3 is CASSITGIVYEQYF. The CDR3 nucleotides are TGTGCCAGTAGTATAACCGGGATTGTCTACGAGCAGTACTTC.

The gene calls are TRBV6-1 and TRBJ1-4; D gene uncertain. Germline CDR1 reads MNHNS; CDR2 reads SASEGT. V lost 7 bases and J 4 bases, leaving 13 bases between the germline ends. The CDR3 runs 14 residues. The DNA of the CDR3 is TGTGCCAGCACAGAATCCCGGGGTAATGAAAAACTGTTTTTT. Its protein is CASTESRGNEKLFF.

The CDR3 spells CASSRTGACRIYF. Written as DNA, the CDR3 is TGTGCCAGCAGTAGGACAGGGGCCTGTCGCATATATTTT. The gene calls are TRBV27 and TRBJ1-3; 9 bases map to TRBD1. The CDR3 loop spans 13 amino acids. CDR1 and CDR2 from the germline V gene are MNHEY and SMNVEV (reference sequence). The J segment lost 12 bases and the V segment lost 5 bases, leaving 8 bases of the junction unmatched.

The V and J genes are TRBV30 and TRBJ2-7; D gene ambiguous. The V and J ends lost 0 bases and 4 bases respectively, with 4 bases between them. The CDR3 spans 11 residues. In germline, CDR1 is GTSNPN, CDR2 SVGIG (reference sequence). The CDR3 DNA follows: TGTGCCTGGAGTGTCGGGTACGAGCAGTACTTC. Protein product: CAWSVGYEQYF.

The chain couples TRBV15 to TRBJ2-7, with 8 bases fitting TRBD2. In germline, CDR1 is LNHNV, CDR2 YYDKDF (reference sequence). The CDR3 is made up of 15 amino acids. Trimming at V came to 0 bases and at J to 3 bases, leaving 4 bases not matched to a gene. The CDR3 DNA sequence: TGTGCCACCAGCAGAGATGGGCTAGCGGGCTACGAGCAGTACTTC. Its protein is CATSRDGLAGYEQYF.

V is TRBV6-1 and J is TRBJ1-2; no clear D. The CDR3 is 15 amino acids. V gave up 2 bases and J gave up 4 bases, with 14 bases separating them. Germline V gene data show CDR1 as MNHNS and CDR2 as SASEGT. CDR3: CASSEQPGGTYGYTF. The DNA of the CDR3 is TGTGCCAGCAGTGAACAGCCGGGAGGTACCTATGGCTACACCTTC.

V is TRBV28 and J is TRBJ2-7; TRBD1 matches 7 bases. The CDR3 extends over 15 amino acids. V lost 6 bases and J lost 5; bases outside the gene matches: 13. CDR1 is MDHEN, CDR2 SYDVKM, per germline. The CDR3, as DNA: TGTGCCAGCAGCCCTCGGGACAGATTAGTCCACGAGCAGTACTTC. Encoded protein: CASSPRDRLVHEQYF.

The V gene is TRBV30, the J gene TRBJ2-7, with TRBD2 as a possible D gene (5 bases). Germline-derived CDR1 and CDR2 are GTSNPN and SVGIG (reference sequence). The ends were cut back, 0 bases at V and 4 bases at J, with 19 bases in the middle. This CDR3 has 16 residues. Here the CDR3 DNA reads TGTGCCTGGAGTGTACGCACCTTCTGGACGGGGTACGAGCAGTACTTC. It encodes CAWSVRTFWTGYEQYF. Based on the CDR3 plus reference TRBV30 and TRBJ2-7, the full variable domain is SQTIHQWPATLVQPVGSPLSLECTVEGTSNPNLYWYRQAAGRGLQLLFYSVGIGQISSEVPQNLSASRPQDRQFILSSKKLLLSDSGFYLCAWSVRTFWTGYEQYFGPGTRLTVT.

The rearrangement links TRBV27 to TRBJ2-1; the match to TRBD2 covers 7 bases. V lost 3 bases to trimming and J lost 7 bases; unmatched junction nucleotides: 9. Germline V gives CDR1 MNHEY, CDR2 SMNVEV (reference sequence). The CDR3 runs 15 residues. The CDR3 sequence: CASSLAAGIENEQFF. CDR3 nucleotides: TGTGCCAGCAGTTTGGCAGCGGGAATTGAGAATGAGCAGTTCTTC.

This clone showed up just a few times. The CDR3 DNA reads TGTGCCAGCAGGTGGACAGGGGGAAGCTACGAGCAGTACTTC. Amino acids: CASRWTGGSYEQYF. This sequence joins TRBV6-1 and TRBJ2-7; 10 bases line up with TRBD1. CDR1 is MNHNS and CDR2 is SASEGT in the germline V gene. Unmatched junction bases numbered 5, after V lost 6 bases and J lost 3 bases. CDR3 length equals 14 residues.